This record concerns one T cell receptor (beta chain) sequence. The data stem from a study of cytomegalovirus exposure and HLA in healthy donors. Germline CDR1 and CDR2: MDHEN and SYDVKM. Trimming removed 4 bases from V and 1 base from J, with 21 bases in between. The CDR3 loop spans 18 amino acids. In the PCR, 60 Vbeta and 13 Jbeta primers were used. This table comes from immunoSEQ multiplex PCR, and its TCRdb copy is limited to in-frame clones, with some not included. The sample lists under 200,000 clones; around 80% were seen once. Input material: PBMCs. The V call is TRBV28, the J call TRBJ2-3; tentative D call: TRBD2 (6 bases). The TCR comes from a man between 18 and 29 years old in good health and CMV-seronegative. The CDR3 reads CASSWVLIGSGGTDTQYF. The CDR3 DNA reads as TGTGCCAGCAGTTGGGTCCTTATAGGCTCGGGGGGCACAGATACGCAGTATTTT.